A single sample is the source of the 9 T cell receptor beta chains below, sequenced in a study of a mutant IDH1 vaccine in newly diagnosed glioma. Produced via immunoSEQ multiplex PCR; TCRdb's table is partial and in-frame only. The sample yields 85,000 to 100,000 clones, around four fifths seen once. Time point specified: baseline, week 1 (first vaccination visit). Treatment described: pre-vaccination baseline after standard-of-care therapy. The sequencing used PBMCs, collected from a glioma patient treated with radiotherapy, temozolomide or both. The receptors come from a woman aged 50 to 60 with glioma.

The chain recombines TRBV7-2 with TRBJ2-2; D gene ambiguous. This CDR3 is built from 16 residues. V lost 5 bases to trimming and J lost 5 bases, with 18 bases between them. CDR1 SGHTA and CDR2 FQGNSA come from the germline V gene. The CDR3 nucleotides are TGTGCCAGCAGCCCCCTATTGGGTTCGACTACCGGGGAGCTGTTTTTT. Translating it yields CASSPLLGSTTGELFF.

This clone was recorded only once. The CDR3 region is CASRQEGLAEETQYF. DNA for the CDR3: TGTGCCAGCAGGCAGGAGGGACTAGCGGAGGAGACCCAGTACTTC. The V call is TRBV2, the J call TRBJ2-5, with 11 nucleotides matching TRBD2. The CDR3 consists of 15 residues. V gave up 6 bases and J gave up 5 bases; unmatched junction bases: 8. Germline CDR1 and CDR2: SNHLY and FYNNEI.

The CDR3 DNA reads as TGCGCCAGCAGCTCCAGGAGCGGGGGGCCGACAGATACGCAGTATTTT. Protein: CASSSRSGGPTDTQYF. J is TRBJ2-3 and V is TRBV5-1; TRBD2 agrees at 9 bases. The ends lost 3 bases at V and 3 bases at J; junction bases unmatched: 8. Germline V gene lookup returns CDR1 SGHRS and CDR2 YFSETQ. This CDR3 has 16 residues.

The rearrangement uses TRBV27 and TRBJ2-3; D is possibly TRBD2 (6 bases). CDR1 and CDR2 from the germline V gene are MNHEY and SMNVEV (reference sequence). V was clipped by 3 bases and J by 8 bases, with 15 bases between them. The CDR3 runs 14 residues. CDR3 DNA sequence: TGTGCCAGCAGTTTGTCAACTAGCTCGGGTACGCAGTATTTT. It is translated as CASSLSTSSGTQYF.

In nucleotides, the CDR3 is TGTGCCAGCTCACCCCGGGACAGTAATTCACCCCTCCACTTT. It yields the protein CASSPRDSNSPLHF. The chain recombines TRBV18 with TRBJ1-6; 7 nucleotides match TRBD1. The CDR3 length is 14 residues. V dropped 3 bases and J dropped 6; count of bases not matched to a gene: 2. Looked up from germline, CDR1 is KGHSH and CDR2 is LQKENI.

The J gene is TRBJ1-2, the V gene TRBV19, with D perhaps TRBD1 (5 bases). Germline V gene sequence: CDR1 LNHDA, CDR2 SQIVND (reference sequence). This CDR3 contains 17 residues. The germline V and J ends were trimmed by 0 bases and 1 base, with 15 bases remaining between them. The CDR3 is CASSIEAGTYGNYGYTF. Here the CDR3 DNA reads TGTGCCAGTAGTATAGAGGCAGGGACTTATGGTAACTATGGCTACACCTTC. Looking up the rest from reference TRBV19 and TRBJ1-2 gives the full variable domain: DGGITQSPKYLFRKEGQNVTLSCEQNLNHDAMYWYRQDPGQGLRLIYYSQIVNDFQKGDIAEGYSVSREKKESFPLTVTSAQKNPTAFYLCASSIEAGTYGNYGYTFGSGTRLTVV.

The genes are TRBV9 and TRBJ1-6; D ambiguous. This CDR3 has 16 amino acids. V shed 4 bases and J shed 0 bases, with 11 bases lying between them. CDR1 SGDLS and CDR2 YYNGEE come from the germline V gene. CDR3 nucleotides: TGTGCCAGCAGCCCTCAGCCGAGCTCCTATAATTCACCCCTCCACTTT. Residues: CASSPQPSSYNSPLHF.

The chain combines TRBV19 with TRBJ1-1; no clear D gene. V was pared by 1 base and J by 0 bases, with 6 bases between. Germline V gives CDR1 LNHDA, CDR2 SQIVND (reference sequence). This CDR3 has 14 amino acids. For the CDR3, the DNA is TGTGCCAGTAGTATAGCTCCGATGAACACTGAAGCTTTCTTT. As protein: CASSIAPMNTEAFF. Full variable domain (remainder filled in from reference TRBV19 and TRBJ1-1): DGGITQSPKYLFRKEGQNVTLSCEQNLNHDAMYWYRQDPGQGLRLIYYSQIVNDFQKGDIAEGYSVSREKKESFPLTVTSAQKNPTAFYLCASSIAPMNTEAFFGQGTRLTVV.

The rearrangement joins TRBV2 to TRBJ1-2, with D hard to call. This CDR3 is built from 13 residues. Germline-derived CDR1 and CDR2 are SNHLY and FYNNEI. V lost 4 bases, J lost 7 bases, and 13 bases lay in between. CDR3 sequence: CASSGRKEGGYTF. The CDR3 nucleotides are TGTGCCAGCAGTGGACGCAAAGAGGGTGGCTACACCTTC.